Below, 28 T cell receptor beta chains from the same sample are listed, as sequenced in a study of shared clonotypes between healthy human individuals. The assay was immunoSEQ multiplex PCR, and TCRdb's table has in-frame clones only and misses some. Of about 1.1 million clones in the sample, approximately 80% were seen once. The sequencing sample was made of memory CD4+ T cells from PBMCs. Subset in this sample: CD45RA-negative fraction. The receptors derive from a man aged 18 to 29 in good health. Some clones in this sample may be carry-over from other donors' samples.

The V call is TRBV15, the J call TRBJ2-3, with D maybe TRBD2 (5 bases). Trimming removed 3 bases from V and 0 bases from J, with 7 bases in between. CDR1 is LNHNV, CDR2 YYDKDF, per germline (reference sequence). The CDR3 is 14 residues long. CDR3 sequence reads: CATSRWTSTDTQYF. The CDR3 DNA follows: TGTGCCACCAGCAGGTGGACTAGCACAGATACGCAGTATTTT.

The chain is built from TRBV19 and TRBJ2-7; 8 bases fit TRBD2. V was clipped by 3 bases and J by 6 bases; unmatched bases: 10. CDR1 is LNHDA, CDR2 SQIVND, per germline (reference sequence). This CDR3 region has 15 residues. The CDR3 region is CASSIEPGLVFEQYF. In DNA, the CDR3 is TGTGCCAGTAGTATCGAACCGGGACTAGTTTTCGAGCAGTACTTC.

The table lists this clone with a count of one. The CDR3 sequence: CASSFRQTYQETQYF. The CDR3 DNA sequence: TGTGCCAGCAGCTTCAGACAAACGTACCAAGAGACCCAGTACTTC. This chain joins TRBV5-6 and TRBJ2-5; D is unresolved. Germline lookup yields CDR1 SGHDT and CDR2 YYEEEE. V was cut by 2 bases and J by 0 bases, with 11 bases left in between. The CDR3 totals 15 residues.

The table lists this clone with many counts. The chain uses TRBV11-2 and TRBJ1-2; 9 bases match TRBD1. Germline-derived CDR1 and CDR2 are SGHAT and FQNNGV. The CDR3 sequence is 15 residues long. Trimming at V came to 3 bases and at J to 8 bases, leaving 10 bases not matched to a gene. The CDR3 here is CASSFGQGLWEGYTF. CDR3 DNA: TGTGCCAGCAGCTTCGGACAGGGGCTCTGGGAGGGCTACACCTTC.

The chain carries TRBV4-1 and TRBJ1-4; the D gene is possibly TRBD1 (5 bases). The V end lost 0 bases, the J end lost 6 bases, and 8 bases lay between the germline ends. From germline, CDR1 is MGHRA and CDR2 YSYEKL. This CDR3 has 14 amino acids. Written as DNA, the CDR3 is TGCGCCAGCAGCCAAGATGGGGGAGATGAAAAACTGTTTTTT. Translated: CASSQDGGDEKLFF.

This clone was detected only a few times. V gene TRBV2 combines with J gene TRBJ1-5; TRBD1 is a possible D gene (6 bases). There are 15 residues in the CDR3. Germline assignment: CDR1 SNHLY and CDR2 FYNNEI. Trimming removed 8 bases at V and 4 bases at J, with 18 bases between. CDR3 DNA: TGTGCCAGCGGCAGGGGAACGGCTGGGAATCAGCCCCAGCATTTT. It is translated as CASGRGTAGNQPQHF.

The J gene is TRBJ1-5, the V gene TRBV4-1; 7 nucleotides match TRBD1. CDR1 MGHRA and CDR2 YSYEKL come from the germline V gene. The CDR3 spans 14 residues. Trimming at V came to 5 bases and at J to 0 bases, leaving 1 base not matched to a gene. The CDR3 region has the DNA TGCGCCAGCAGCGACAGGGATAGCAATCAGCCCCAGCATTTT. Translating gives CASSDRDSNQPQHF.

CDR3 protein: CASTTIREKINEQFF. The CDR3 region has the DNA TGTGCCAGCACCACAATCCGGGAGAAGATCAATGAGCAGTTCTTC. The J gene is TRBJ2-1, the V gene TRBV11-2, with a possible D match to TRBD2 (6 bases). This CDR3 contains 15 residues. V was cut by 7 bases and J by 6 bases, with 19 bases left in between. Per germline, CDR1 SGHAT and CDR2 FQNNGV.

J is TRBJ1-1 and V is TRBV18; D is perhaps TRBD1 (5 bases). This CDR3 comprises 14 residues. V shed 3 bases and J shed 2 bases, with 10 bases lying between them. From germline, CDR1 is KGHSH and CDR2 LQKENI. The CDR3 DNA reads TGTGCCAGCTCACCTGCTGGGGGTAACACTGAAGCTTTCTTT. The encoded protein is CASSPAGGNTEAFF.

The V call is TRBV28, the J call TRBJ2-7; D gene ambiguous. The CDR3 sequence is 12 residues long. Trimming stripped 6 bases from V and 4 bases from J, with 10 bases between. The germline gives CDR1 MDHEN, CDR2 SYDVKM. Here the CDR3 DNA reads TGTGCCAGCAGAATTGGGAAGTACGAGCAGTACTTC. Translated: CASRIGKYEQYF. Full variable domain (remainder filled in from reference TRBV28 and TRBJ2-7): DVKVTQSSRYLVKRTGEKVFLECVQDMDHENMFWYRQDPGLGLRLIYFSYDVKMKEKGDIPEGYSVSREKKERFSLILESASTNQTSMYLCASRIGKYEQYFGPGTRLTVT.

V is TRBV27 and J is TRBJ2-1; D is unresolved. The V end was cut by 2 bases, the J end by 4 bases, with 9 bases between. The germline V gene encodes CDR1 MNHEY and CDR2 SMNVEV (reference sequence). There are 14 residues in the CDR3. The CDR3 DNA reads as TGTGCCAGCAGTTTACGGCAGGAGTACAATGAGCAGTTCTTC. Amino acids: CASSLRQEYNEQFF.

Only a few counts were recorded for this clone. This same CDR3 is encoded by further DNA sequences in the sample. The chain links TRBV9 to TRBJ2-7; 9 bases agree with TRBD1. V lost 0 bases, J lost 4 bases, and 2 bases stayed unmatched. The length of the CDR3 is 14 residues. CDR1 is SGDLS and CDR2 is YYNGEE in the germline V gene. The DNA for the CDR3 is TGTGCCAGCAGCGTAGGTGACAGGGGGTACGAGCAGTACTTC. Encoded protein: CASSVGDRGYEQYF.

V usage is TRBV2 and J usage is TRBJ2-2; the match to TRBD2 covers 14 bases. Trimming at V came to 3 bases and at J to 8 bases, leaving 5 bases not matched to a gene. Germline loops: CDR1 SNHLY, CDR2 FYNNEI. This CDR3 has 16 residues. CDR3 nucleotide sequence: TGTGCCAGCAGTGATACGGGACTAGCGGGAGAAGGGGAGCTGTTTTTT. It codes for CASSDTGLAGEGELFF.

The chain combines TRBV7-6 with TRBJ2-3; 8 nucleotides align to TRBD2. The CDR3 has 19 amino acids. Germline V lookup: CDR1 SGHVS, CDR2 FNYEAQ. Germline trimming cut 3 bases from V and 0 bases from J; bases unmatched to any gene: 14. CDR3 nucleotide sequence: TGTGCCAGCAGCTTGCTTAGCGGGACTTCCATATCTAGCACAGATACGCAGTATTTT. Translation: CASSLLSGTSISSTDTQYF. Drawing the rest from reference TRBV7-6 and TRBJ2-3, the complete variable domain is GAGVSQSPRYKVTKRGQDVALRCDPISGHVSLYWYRQALGQGPEFLTYFNYEAQQDKSGLPNDRFSAERPEGSISTLTIQRTEQRDSAMYRCASSLLSGTSISSTDTQYFGPGTRLTVL.

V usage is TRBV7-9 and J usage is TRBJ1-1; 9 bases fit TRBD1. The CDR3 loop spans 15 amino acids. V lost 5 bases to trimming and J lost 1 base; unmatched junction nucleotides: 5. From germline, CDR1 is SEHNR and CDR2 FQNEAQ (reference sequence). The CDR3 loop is CASSPDRGRNTEAFF. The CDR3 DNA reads TGTGCCAGCAGCCCGGACAGGGGCAGGAACACTGAAGCTTTCTTT. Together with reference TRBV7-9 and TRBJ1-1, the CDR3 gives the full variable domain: DTGVSQNPRHKITKRGQNVTFRCDPISEHNRLYWYRQTLGQGPEFLTYFQNEAQLEKSRLLSDRFSAERPKGSFSTLEIQRTEQGDSAMYLCASSPDRGRNTEAFFGQGTRLTVV.

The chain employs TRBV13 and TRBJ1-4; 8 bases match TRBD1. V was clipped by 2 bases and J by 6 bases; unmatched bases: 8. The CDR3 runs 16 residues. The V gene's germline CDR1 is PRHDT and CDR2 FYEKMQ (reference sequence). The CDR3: CASSLKRTGLYEKLFF. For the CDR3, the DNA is TGTGCCAGCAGCTTAAAGAGGACAGGGCTATATGAAAAACTGTTTTTT.

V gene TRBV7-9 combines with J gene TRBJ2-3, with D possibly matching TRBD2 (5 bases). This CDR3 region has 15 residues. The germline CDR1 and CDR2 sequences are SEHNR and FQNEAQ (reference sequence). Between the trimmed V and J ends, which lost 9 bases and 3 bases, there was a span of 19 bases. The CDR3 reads CASLPIGGSTDTQYF. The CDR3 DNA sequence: TGTGCCAGTCTCCCCATCGGTGGGAGTACAGATACGCAGTATTTT.

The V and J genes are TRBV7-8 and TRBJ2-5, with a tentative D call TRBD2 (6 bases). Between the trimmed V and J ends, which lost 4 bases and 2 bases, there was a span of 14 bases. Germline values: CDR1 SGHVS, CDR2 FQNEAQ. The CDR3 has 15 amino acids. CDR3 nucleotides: TGTGCCAGCAGCTGGGGGGATTCCCTTCAAGAGACCCAGTACTTC. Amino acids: CASSWGDSLQETQYF.

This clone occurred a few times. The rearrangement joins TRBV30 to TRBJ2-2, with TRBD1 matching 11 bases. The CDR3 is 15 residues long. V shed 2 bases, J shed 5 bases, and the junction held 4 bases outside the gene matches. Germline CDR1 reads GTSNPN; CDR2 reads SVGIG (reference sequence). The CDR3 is CAWSHRDRGTGELFF. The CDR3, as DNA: TGTGCCTGGAGTCACCGGGACAGGGGGACCGGGGAGCTGTTTTTT.

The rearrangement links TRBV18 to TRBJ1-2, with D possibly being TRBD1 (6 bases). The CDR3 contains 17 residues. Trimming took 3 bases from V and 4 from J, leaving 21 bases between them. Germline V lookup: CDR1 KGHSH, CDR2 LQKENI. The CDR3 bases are TGTGCCAGCTCACCGGGGACACGGTACGAACTACTCTATGGCTACACCTTC. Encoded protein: CASSPGTRYELLYGYTF. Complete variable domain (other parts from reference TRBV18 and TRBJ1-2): NAGVMQNPRHLVRRRGQEARLRCSPMKGHSHVYWYRQLPEEGLKFMVYLQKENIIDESGMPKERFSAEFPKEGPSILRIQQVVRGDSAAYFCASSPGTRYELLYGYTFGSGTRLTVV.

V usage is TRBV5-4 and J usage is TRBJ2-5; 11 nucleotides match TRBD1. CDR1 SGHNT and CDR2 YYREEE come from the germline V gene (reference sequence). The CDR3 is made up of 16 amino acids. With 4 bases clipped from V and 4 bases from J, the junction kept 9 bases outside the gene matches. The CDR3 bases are TGTGCCAGCAGCGCTGCAGGACAGGGGGCTCGAGAGACCCAGTACTTC. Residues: CASSAAGQGARETQYF.

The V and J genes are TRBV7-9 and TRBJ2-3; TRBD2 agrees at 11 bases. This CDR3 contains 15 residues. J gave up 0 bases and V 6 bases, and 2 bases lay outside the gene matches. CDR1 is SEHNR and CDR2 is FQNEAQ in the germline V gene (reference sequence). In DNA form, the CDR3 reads TGTGCCAGCAGGGGACTAGCGGATAGCACAGATACGCAGTATTTT. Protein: CASRGLADSTDTQYF.

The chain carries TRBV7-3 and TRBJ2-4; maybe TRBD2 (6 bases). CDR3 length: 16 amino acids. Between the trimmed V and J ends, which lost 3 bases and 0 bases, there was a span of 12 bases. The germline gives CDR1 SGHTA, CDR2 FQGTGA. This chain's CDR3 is CASSLGQGLAKNIQYF. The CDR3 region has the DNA TGTGCCAGCAGCTTGGGGCAGGGACTAGCCAAAAACATTCAGTACTTC.

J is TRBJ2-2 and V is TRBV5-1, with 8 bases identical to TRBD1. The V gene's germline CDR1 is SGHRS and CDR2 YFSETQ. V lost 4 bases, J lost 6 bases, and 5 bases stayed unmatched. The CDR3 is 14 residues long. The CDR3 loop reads CASSPETGAGELFF. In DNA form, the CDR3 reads TGCGCCAGCAGCCCGGAGACAGGGGCCGGGGAGCTGTTTTTT.

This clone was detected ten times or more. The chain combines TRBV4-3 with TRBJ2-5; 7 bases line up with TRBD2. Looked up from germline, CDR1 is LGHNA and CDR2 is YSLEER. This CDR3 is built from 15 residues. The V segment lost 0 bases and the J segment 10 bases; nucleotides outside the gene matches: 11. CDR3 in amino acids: CASSQDLWGGMIQYF. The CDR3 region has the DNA TGCGCCAGCAGCCAAGATCTTTGGGGGGGAATGATCCAGTACTTC.

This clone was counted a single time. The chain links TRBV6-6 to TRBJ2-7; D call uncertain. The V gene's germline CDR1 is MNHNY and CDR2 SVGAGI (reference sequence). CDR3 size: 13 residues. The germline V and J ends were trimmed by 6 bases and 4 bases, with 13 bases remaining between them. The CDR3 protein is CASSTRVGYEQYF. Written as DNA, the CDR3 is TGTGCCAGCAGCACTCGAGTGGGGTACGAGCAGTACTTC.

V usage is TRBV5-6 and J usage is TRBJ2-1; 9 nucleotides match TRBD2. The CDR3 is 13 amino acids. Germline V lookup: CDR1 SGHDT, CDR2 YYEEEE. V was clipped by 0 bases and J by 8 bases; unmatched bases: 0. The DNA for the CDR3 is TGTGCCAGCAGCTTGGTAGCGGGAGATGAGCAGTTCTTC. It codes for CASSLVAGDEQFF.

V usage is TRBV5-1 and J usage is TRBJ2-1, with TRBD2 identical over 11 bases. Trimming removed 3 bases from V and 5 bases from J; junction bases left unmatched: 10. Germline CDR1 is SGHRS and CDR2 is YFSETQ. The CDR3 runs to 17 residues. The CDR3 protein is CASSSVPLLAGDNEQFF. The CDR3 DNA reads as TGCGCCAGCAGCTCGGTACCCTTACTAGCGGGGGACAATGAGCAGTTCTTC.